This T cell receptor beta chain was observed in a study of T-cell reconstitution after alpha-beta-depleted transplantation in children. As it was prepared, the TCRbeta library received unique molecular identifiers. TCRdb re-called the PCR reads through MiXCR, storing one row per CDR3 protein. The table has approximately 800,000 distinct CDR3 sequences, less than 20% seen once. Whole-study results and caveats: Newly generated T cells supplied most T-cell counts and diversity one year post-transplant. Surviving recipient T cells and thymic progenitors underlay high day-60 TCRbeta diversity in some patients. Several hundred graft clones that had expanded were reportedly the source of alpha-beta T cells about two months after transplant.

The CDR3 is made up of 15 amino acids. Germline V lookup: CDR1 DFQATT, CDR2 SNEGSKA (reference sequence). The V gene lost 2 bases and the J gene lost 4 bases, with 16 bases spanning the gap. With respect to this clonotype: Antigen: not known.

The chain joins TRBV20-1 to TRBJ2-3; D is unclear. The sequence came from a male patient under 18 who had a stem cell transplant for acute lymphoblastic leukemia, so the T cells may come from the graft donor. The sample consisted of PBMCs, mostly from graft donor cells, taken 360 days after TCRalphabeta/CD19-depleted stem cell transplant. As DNA, the CDR3 is TGCAGTGCTAGATACACCAAGGCTGGGGCAGATACGCAGTATTTT. It specifies CSARYTKAGADTQYF.